Each of the 24 T cell receptor beta chains below was sequenced from the same sample in a study of blood T cells in healthy people across ages. Alongside a J-beta primer mix, a sample-barcoded 5' primer served in a second PCR lasting about 7 to 11 cycles. TCRdb reprocessed the 5' RACE reads via MiXCR and lists one record per CDR3 protein. The sample carries roughly 410,000 distinct CDR3 sequences, about half recorded once. Material: blood. Receptors were obtained from a man aged 55 to 70 in good health.

The chain recombines TRBV20-1 with TRBJ1-2; D not resolved. V was pared by 6 bases and J by 1 base, with 12 bases between. The CDR3 runs 13 residues. Germline CDR1 is DFQATT and CDR2 is SNEGSKA (reference sequence). In nucleotides, the CDR3 is TGCAGTGCCCCCCCCCCTCATAACTATGGCTACACCTTC. This sequence encodes CSAPPPHNYGYTF.

This clonotype was seen a handful of times. The chain carries TRBV6-2 or TRBV6-3 and TRBJ2-5; 13 positions match TRBD2. TRBJ2-7 explains the end of the DNA better; the J call may be wrong. From germline, CDR1 is MNHEY and CDR2 SVGEGT. CDR3 size: 16 residues. The CDR3 nucleotides are TGTGCCAGCAGTTACTGGGCGGGACTAGCGGGAATCGAGCAGTACTTC. It yields the protein CASSYWAGLAGIEQYF.

This sequence joins TRBV29-1 and TRBJ2-3, with TRBD2 matching over 7 bases. Germline CDR1 reads SQVTM; CDR2 reads ANQGSEA. The CDR3 length is 17 residues. V lost 4 bases to trimming and J lost 1 base; unmatched junction nucleotides: 14. CDR3 in DNA: TGCAGCGTTGCCCAGCCACCGCTAGCGGTGGGCACAGATACGCAGTATTTT. This gives the protein CSVAQPPLAVGTDTQYF.

A note on this clonotype: A much larger clone lies a single base off, so this may be a read error. The chain has TRBV20-1 and TRBJ2-7; D might be TRBD1 (6 bases). Germline CDR1 is DFQATT and CDR2 is SNEGSKA (reference sequence). V was clipped by 3 bases and J by 2 bases, with 14 bases between them. The CDR3 runs 14 residues. DNA of the CDR3: TGCAGTGCTAGCCGGGACATTTATCCCTACGAGCAGTACTTC. Protein product: CSASRDIYPYEQYF.

This clonotype has a handful of counts. The chain combines TRBV2 with TRBJ1-2; D unclear. The CDR3 runs to 14 residues. The V gene lost 6 bases and the J gene lost 8 bases, with 19 bases spanning the gap. Germline CDR1 and CDR2: SNHLY and FYNNEI. The CDR3: CASRRDKEAWGYTF. In nucleotides, the CDR3 is TGTGCCAGCAGGAGAGACAAAGAAGCCTGGGGCTACACCTTC.

Note on this clonotype: A read error is possible here, since a much larger clone lies one base away. The chain uses TRBV11-2 and TRBJ2-5; the match to TRBD2 covers 8 bases. The CDR3 totals 14 residues. Looked up from germline, CDR1 is SGHAT and CDR2 is FQNNGV. CDR3 loop: CAGSFGLAQETQYF. CDR3 DNA: TGTGCCGGCAGCTTCGGACTAGCCCAAGAGACCCAGTACTTC.

This clonotype was detected only a few times. The rearrangement joins TRBV20-1 to TRBJ1-1; D not certain. This CDR3 is built from 11 residues. Trimming left V 3 bases short and J 7 bases short, with 9 bases between. From germline, CDR1 is DFQATT and CDR2 SNEGSKA (reference sequence). For the CDR3, the DNA is TGCAGTGCTAGCCTTCTTGGTGAAGCTTTCTTT. As protein: CSASLLGEAFF.

The chain carries TRBV11-2 and TRBJ2-3; no definite D call. The CDR3 totals 12 residues. CDR1 and CDR2 from the germline V gene are SGHAT and FQNNGV. V gave up 2 bases and J gave up 4 bases, with 4 bases separating them. CDR3 region: CASSLNPDTQYF. CDR3 in DNA: TGTGCCAGCAGCTTAAATCCAGATACGCAGTATTTT.

J is TRBJ2-3 and V is TRBV18; D possibly corresponds to TRBD1 (5 bases). Trimming stripped 6 bases from V and 2 bases from J, with 12 bases between. Germline assignment: CDR1 KGHSH and CDR2 LQKENI. The length of the CDR3 is 14 residues. This CDR3 reads CASSRVGPTDTQYF. In DNA, the CDR3 is TGTGCCAGCTCCAGGGTTGGCCCCACAGATACGCAGTATTTT.

This clonotype is a singleton in its sample. The chain carries TRBV12-3 or TRBV12-4 and TRBJ2-7; unclear D gene. Trimming stripped 3 bases from V and 3 bases from J, with 12 bases between. The CDR3 runs to 14 residues. CDR3 nucleotides: TGTGCCAGCAGTTTCCTCGGCCCAAACTACGAGCAGTACTTC. Its protein product is CASSFLGPNYEQYF.

Regarding this clonotype: Since a much larger clone is just one base distant, this may be a read error. The gene calls are TRBV29-1 and TRBJ2-4; 8 positions agree with TRBD1. This CDR3 comprises 12 residues. CDR1 is SQVTM, CDR2 ANQGSEA, per germline. V shed 6 bases and J 13 bases; nucleotides not matched to a gene: 11. CDR3 sequence reads: CSVGTGGNEQYF. DNA for the CDR3: TGCAGCGTAGGAACAGGGGGTAATGAGCAGTACTTC.

The chain links TRBV4-2 to TRBJ2-3, with D tentatively TRBD1 or TRBD2 (5 bases each). Trimming left V 3 bases short and J 2 bases short, with 15 bases between. The CDR3 has 16 amino acids. Germline loops: CDR1 LGHNA, CDR2 YNFKEQ. The CDR3 loop is CASSQSPGPLTDTQYF. Written as DNA, the CDR3 is TGTGCCAGCAGCCAGTCCCCGGGACCACTCACAGATACGCAGTATTTT.

The CDR3 sequence is CSALDISETQYF. CDR3 coding DNA: TGCAGTGCTCTGGACATATCGGAGACCCAGTACTTC. The chain couples TRBV20-1 to TRBJ2-5; D is perhaps TRBD1 (5 bases). Germline CDR1 and CDR2: DFQATT and SNEGSKA (reference sequence). This CDR3 has 12 amino acids. With 5 bases removed from V and 5 bases from J, the gap between germline ends came to 12 bases.

The chain joins TRBV7-2 to TRBJ2-3; D unresolved. Trimming removed 4 bases from V and 4 bases from J, with 12 bases in between. Looked up from germline, CDR1 is SGHTA and CDR2 is FQGNSA. This CDR3 comprises 14 residues. CDR3 coding DNA: TGTGCCAGCAGCTCGGACCTTATGGCAGATACGCAGTATTTT. Translating gives CASSSDLMADTQYF. Supplemented by reference TRBV7-2 and TRBJ2-3, the full variable domain reads GAGVSQSPSNKVTEKGKDVELRCDPISGHTALYWYRQSLGQGLEFLIYFQGNSAPDKSGLPSDRFSAERTGGSVSTLTIQRTQQEDSAVYLCASSSDLMADTQYFGPGTRLTVL.

Only a few counts were recorded for this clonotype. The genes are TRBV20-1 and TRBJ2-3; 12 nucleotides line up with TRBD2. The V gene end was trimmed by 5 bases and the J gene end by 4 bases; junction bases not matched to a gene: 13. The CDR3 has 17 residues. From germline, CDR1 is DFQATT and CDR2 SNEGSKA (reference sequence). In nucleotides, the CDR3 is TGCAGTGCTTCGGGACTAGCGGGCCTTACGCTTCCAGATACGCAGTATTTT. As protein: CSASGLAGLTLPDTQYF.

The chain combines TRBV20-1 with TRBJ1-2; D unresolved. V lost 6 bases, J lost 1 base, and 15 bases lay in between. This CDR3 has 14 amino acids. CDR1 DFQATT and CDR2 SNEGSKA come from the germline V gene (reference sequence). CDR3 sequence reads: CSARIARSNYGYTF. In nucleotides, the CDR3 is TGCAGTGCCCGCATCGCTAGGAGTAACTATGGCTACACCTTC.

This clonotype was counted at least ten times. The V gene is TRBV12-3 or TRBV12-4, the J gene TRBJ2-7; 10 bases are a match to TRBD1. This CDR3 has 13 amino acids. Trimming took 4 bases from V and 4 from J; bases not matched to a gene: 1. The CDR3 DNA reads TGTGCCAGCAGTTGGGACAGGGGATACGAGCAGTACTTC. It yields the protein CASSWDRGYEQYF.

The chain uses TRBV11-2 and TRBJ2-3, with 9 bases that match TRBD2. In germline, CDR1 is SGHAT, CDR2 FQNNGV. This CDR3 region has 16 residues. The trim removed 1 base at V and 5 bases at J, leaving 7 bases unmatched. This CDR3 reads CASSLALASGVDTQYF. CDR3 in DNA: TGTGCCAGCAGCTTAGCTTTGGCTAGCGGGGTAGATACGCAGTATTTT.

This clonotype appeared once. This chain connects TRBV29-1 to TRBJ1-1; possibly TRBD1 for D (6 bases). Trimming left V 1 base short and J 4 bases short, with 16 bases between. The CDR3 consists of 15 residues. CDR1 SQVTM and CDR2 ANQGSEA come from the germline V gene. This CDR3 reads CSVEGSQGKSTEAFF. The CDR3 DNA follows: TGCAGCGTTGAAGGTTCGCAGGGGAAGAGCACTGAAGCTTTCTTT.

CDR3 in amino acids: CASSQEDRGPQYF. The DNA for the CDR3 is TGTGCCAGCAGCCAAGAGGACAGGGGGCCGCAGTACTTC. The V gene is TRBV3-1, the J gene TRBJ2-7; 11 bases line up with TRBD1. CDR1 and CDR2 (germline): LGHDT, YNNKEL (reference sequence). V shed 0 bases and J 9 bases; nucleotides not matched to a gene: 1. This CDR3 is built from 13 residues.

This clonotype was observed a few times. The rearrangement links TRBV20-1 to TRBJ1-2; D is unresolved. This CDR3 region has 10 residues. Germline CDR1 DFQATT, CDR2 SNEGSKA (reference sequence). V lost 0 bases, J lost 12 bases, and 8 bases lay in between. The CDR3 spells CSARDYGHTF. The CDR3 nucleotides read TGCAGTGCTAGAGATTACGGACACACCTTC.

The rearrangement uses TRBV29-1 and TRBJ2-7; maybe TRBD1 (7 bases). The CDR3 totals 13 residues. Trimming pared 3 bases from V and 0 bases from J, leaving 9 bases between. Germline lookup yields CDR1 SQVTM and CDR2 ANQGSEA. The CDR3, as DNA: TGCAGCGTTGAGCAGGGGGGCTCCTACGAGCAGTACTTC. Its translation: CSVEQGGSYEQYF.

This clonotype was picked up many times. The V and J genes are TRBV18 and TRBJ2-1, with D unresolved. V lost 5 bases to trimming and J lost 3 bases, with 11 bases between them. The CDR3 extends over 14 amino acids. Germline V CDR1 and CDR2: KGHSH, LQKENI. CDR3 DNA: TGTGCCAGCTCATATAGGGTTCTCTACAATGAGCAGTTCTTC. It translates to CASSYRVLYNEQFF.

The chain joins TRBV5-1 to TRBJ2-7, with TRBD2 identical over 9 bases. The germline CDR1 and CDR2 sequences are SGHRS and YFSETQ. The CDR3 totals 13 residues. V was pared by 7 bases and J by 3 bases, with 5 bases of the junction left unmatched. CDR3 sequence: CASRGGDFYEQYF. CDR3 bases: TGCGCCAGCCGCGGGGGGGATTTCTACGAGCAGTACTTC.